This TCR beta chain appears in the sequencing data of a study of T cell responses to AZD1222 COVID-19 vaccine. Trimming left V 4 bases short and J 3 bases short, with 14 bases between. CDR3 size: 14 residues. Germline-derived CDR1 and CDR2 are SGHRS and YFSETQ. Generated by immunoSEQ multiplex PCR, the TCRdb table keeps only in-frame clones and is missing some. The data contain more than 150,000 clones, approximately 87% of them singletons. The chain combines TRBV5-1 with TRBJ2-7; possible D gene TRBD2, 6 bases. This receptor was taken from an adult in good health. The source was peripheral blood, collected on day 0 of MenACWY control vaccination. CDR3 nucleotides: TGCGCCAGCAGCATATCGGGAGTCAGCTACGAGCAGTACTTC. As protein: CASSISGVSYEQYF.